The 12 T cell receptor beta chains below come from one sample, sequenced in a study of OX40 agonist ivuxolimab in advanced cancers. The library was built by means of the immunoSEQ multiplex PCR assay. TCRdb took this table from immuneACCESS and kept in-frame rearrangements with V and J called. Such tables lack part of the clones; where checked against another copy, unresolved V genes explain under half of the gap, and the rest is unexplained. Recorded for this sample are 60,000 or so clones; 85% to 90% of them occurred a single time. The ten largest account for 12% of the sample. The sample was CD4+ or CD8+ T cells sorted from blood, taken in a trial of the OX40 agonist ivuxolimab. These receptors were collected from an adult with an advanced solid tumor such as melanoma, head and neck, liver or kidney cancer.

The V call is TRBV7-9, the J call TRBJ2-1; D may match TRBD1 or TRBD2 (6 bases each). V was clipped by 7 bases and J by 0 bases, with 16 bases between them. This CDR3 region has 16 residues. CDR1 SEHNR and CDR2 FQNEAQ come from the germline V gene (reference sequence). For the CDR3, the DNA is TGTGCCAGCACCGGGGGCCGGGGTGGCTCCTACAATGAGCAGTTCTTC. Protein product: CASTGGRGGSYNEQFF. Full variable domain (missing parts from reference TRBV7-9 and TRBJ2-1): DTGVSQNPRHKITKRGQNVTFRCDPISEHNRLYWYRQTLGQGPEFLTYFQNEAQLEKSRLLSDRFSAERPKGSFSTLEIQRTEQGDSAMYLCASTGGRGGSYNEQFFGPGTRLTVL.

The chain employs TRBV13 and TRBJ2-7, with D uncertain. V lost 4 bases to trimming and J lost 0 bases, with 7 bases between them. The CDR3 has 13 residues. Germline V gene lookup returns CDR1 PRHDT and CDR2 FYEKMQ (reference sequence). The chain's CDR3 is CASSSESSYEQYF. The CDR3 nucleotides read TGTGCCAGCAGCTCCGAAAGCTCCTACGAGCAGTACTTC.

The chain joins TRBV19 to TRBJ2-7; 9 bases are a match to TRBD2. The CDR3 sequence is 13 residues long. Germline V CDR1 and CDR2: LNHDA, SQIVND (reference sequence). The V segment lost 6 bases and the J segment 3 bases; nucleotides outside the gene matches: 3. This chain's CDR3 is CASRNSGSYEQYF. DNA of the CDR3: TGTGCCAGTAGAAATAGCGGGAGCTACGAGCAGTACTTC. Drawing the rest from reference TRBV19 and TRBJ2-7, the complete variable domain is DGGITQSPKYLFRKEGQNVTLSCEQNLNHDAMYWYRQDPGQGLRLIYYSQIVNDFQKGDIAEGYSVSREKKESFPLTVTSAQKNPTAFYLCASRNSGSYEQYFGPGTRLTVT.

The CDR3 spells CASSFGTGDEQYF. CDR3 bases: TGTGCCAGCAGCTTCGGGACAGGGGACGAGCAGTACTTC. The chain links TRBV5-6 to TRBJ2-7; 10 bases align to TRBD1. The CDR3 is 13 residues long. Trimming took 2 bases from V and 5 from J; bases not matched to a gene: 1. The germline V gene has CDR1 SGHDT and CDR2 YYEEEE.

This clone has a single count. V gene TRBV4-1 combines with J gene TRBJ2-7; maybe TRBD1 (6 bases). This CDR3 spans 13 amino acids. CDR1 and CDR2 from the germline V gene are MGHRA and YSYEKL. Trimming pared 4 bases from V and 3 bases from J, leaving 10 bases between. CDR3 region: CASSLRDNYEQYF. The DNA of the CDR3 is TGCGCCAGCAGCCTCCGGGACAACTACGAGCAGTACTTC.

The gene calls are TRBV5-4 and TRBJ2-3; 9 bases line up with TRBD2. V shed 4 bases and J 2 bases; nucleotides not matched to a gene: 8. CDR3 length: 16 amino acids. Germline lookup yields CDR1 SGHNT and CDR2 YYREEE (reference sequence). CDR3 protein: CASSPTIAGVTDTQYF. As DNA, the CDR3 is TGTGCCAGCAGCCCGACGATAGCGGGGGTCACAGATACGCAGTATTTT.

This chain links TRBV13 with TRBJ2-7; the match to TRBD1 covers 9 bases. In germline, CDR1 is PRHDT, CDR2 FYEKMQ (reference sequence). The CDR3 length is 14 residues. V shed 8 bases and J 6 bases; nucleotides not matched to a gene: 11. In DNA, the CDR3 is TGTGCCAGCGAACAGGACAGGGGATATGGCGAGCAGTACTTC. It codes for CASEQDRGYGEQYF.

This clone was detected once. The genes are TRBV27 and TRBJ2-2; 8 nucleotides match TRBD1. This CDR3 is built from 18 residues. Germline V gives CDR1 MNHEY, CDR2 SMNVEV (reference sequence). With 2 bases clipped from V and 7 bases from J, the junction kept 15 bases outside the gene matches. This CDR3 is CASSLTGDRSTASGELFF. The CDR3 DNA sequence: TGTGCCAGCAGTTTAACCGGGGACAGGTCCACAGCTAGCGGGGAGCTGTTTTTT.

In the case of this clone: A far larger clone is only one base removed, so a read error is likely. The same CDR3 is also encoded by other DNA sequences in this sample. The chain joins TRBV7-9 to TRBJ2-1; 10 bases line up with TRBD2. CDR1 SEHNR and CDR2 FQNEAQ come from the germline V gene (reference sequence). The CDR3 runs 14 residues. V gave up 6 bases and J gave up 4 bases; unmatched junction bases: 3. The CDR3 DNA is TGTGCCAGCAGAGCGGGAGGGCCTTACAATGAGCAGTTCTTC. Encoded protein: CASRAGGPYNEQFF.

The chain carries TRBV5-4 and TRBJ1-1; D remains unclear. Trimming removed 0 bases at V and 7 bases at J, with 10 bases between. There are 13 residues in the CDR3. Germline V gene lookup returns CDR1 SGHNT and CDR2 YYREEE (reference sequence). In DNA form, the CDR3 reads TGTGCCAGCAGCTTGGGAGTTCCCGATGAAGCTTTCTTT. It is translated as CASSLGVPDEAFF.

This clone appeared a single time. This chain joins TRBV25-1 and TRBJ2-7; possibly TRBD1 or TRBD2 for D (5 bases each). Trimming shortened V by 5 bases and J by 4 bases, and 18 bases separated the two germline ends. Germline CDR1 reads MGHDK; CDR2 reads SYGVNS. The CDR3 spans 15 residues. The CDR3 DNA sequence: TGTGCCAGCAGTAACAGAGTCCCGGGACCATACGAGCAGTACTTC. This encodes CASSNRVPGPYEQYF.

This chain uses TRBV5-1 with TRBJ2-2; no definite D call. The V gene lost 4 bases and the J gene lost 7 bases, with 11 bases spanning the gap. Germline CDR1 reads SGHRS; CDR2 reads YFSETQ. The CDR3 runs 13 residues. The CDR3 spells CASSQYPLGELFF. The CDR3 DNA is TGCGCCAGCAGCCAATACCCGCTCGGGGAGCTGTTTTTT.